These 10 T cell receptor beta chains came from one sample sequenced in a study of CD8 T cells in ankylosing spondylitis (dated by TCRdb to 2016 to 2017). Library generation was performed with 5' RACE. Sequencing used an Illumina HiSeq 2500. TCRdb applied fastp at Q25 and MiXCR to the public reads, then kept only in-frame beta chains. Duplicate CDR3 protein sequences are folded into a single record with the most common DNA and genes. Counted in this sample were 150,000 or so distinct CDR3 sequences; 8.5% to 10% of them appeared once. The ten largest clones take up about 14% of the sample. Material: blood, either unsorted or a sorted T cell fraction (not recorded which). The receptors here all came from a female donor with ankylosing spondylitis or in good health (not recorded which).

This clonotype was counted many times. The chain uses TRBV28 and TRBJ2-1; 8 positions agree with TRBD2. V gave up 5 bases and J gave up 0 bases; unmatched junction bases: 0. Germline loops: CDR1 MDHEN, CDR2 SYDVKM. The CDR3 covers 14 residues. The CDR3 coding sequence is TGTGCCAGCAGTACTAGCGGCTCCTACAATGAGCAGTTCTTC. Protein sequence: CASSTSGSYNEQFF. Complete variable domain (other parts from reference TRBV28 and TRBJ2-1): DVKVTQSSRYLVKRTGEKVFLECVQDMDHENMFWYRQDPGLGLRLIYFSYDVKMKEKGDIPEGYSVSREKKERFSLILESASTNQTSMYLCASSTSGSYNEQFFGPGTRLTVL.

This clonotype was detected a few times. The chain employs TRBV2 and TRBJ2-5, with a tentative D call TRBD2 (6 bases). This CDR3 is 16 amino acids long. The V end lost 7 bases, the J end lost 5 bases, and 23 bases lay between the germline ends. Germline CDR1 reads SNHLY; CDR2 reads FYNNEI. CDR3 sequence: CASTNTGLLSQETQYF. The CDR3 DNA reads TGTGCCAGCACCAATACGGGACTCCTATCCCAGGAGACCCAGTACTTC.

This clonotype appeared once. The chain employs TRBV4-3 and TRBJ2-7, with D perhaps being TRBD1 or TRBD2 (5 bases each). There are 13 residues in the CDR3. Germline V gene sequence: CDR1 LGHNA, CDR2 YSLEER. V was clipped by 3 bases and J by 1 base, with 7 bases between them. This chain's CDR3 is CASSQGVSYEQYF. DNA for the CDR3: TGCGCCAGCAGCCAGGGGGTATCCTACGAGCAGTACTTC.

As regards this clonotype: One base away lies a much larger clone, so this may be a sequencing read error. The V call is TRBV12-3 or TRBV12-4, the J call TRBJ2-7; 8 positions match TRBD2. The V and J ends lost 5 bases and 4 bases, in that order; junction bases with no gene match: 7. CDR3 length: 14 residues. CDR3 nucleotide sequence: TGTGCCAGCAGTCCCGGACTAGCAAATTACGAGCAGTACTTC. This codes for CASSPGLANYEQYF.

This clonotype was counted many times. The chain uses TRBV20-1 and TRBJ1-1; D ambiguous. Germline CDR1 reads DFQATT; CDR2 reads SNEGSKA (reference sequence). The CDR3 spans 13 residues. Trimming shortened V by 2 bases and J by 8 bases, and 15 bases separated the two germline ends. CDR3 DNA sequence: TGCAGTGCTAGATCGGAGGGATCCGGGGAAGCTTTCTTT. Its translation: CSARSEGSGEAFF.

The chain uses TRBV7-9 and TRBJ2-5; 10 bases match TRBD2. Germline CDR1 is SEHNR and CDR2 is FQNEAQ (reference sequence). The CDR3 spans 15 residues. V shed 4 bases, J shed 5 bases, and the junction held 7 bases outside the gene matches. CDR3: CASSSQREGRETQYF. For the CDR3, the DNA is TGTGCCAGCAGCTCCCAGCGGGAGGGCCGTGAGACCCAGTACTTC.

The chain uses TRBV9 and TRBJ2-3, with D maybe TRBD2 (5 bases). The germline V gene has CDR1 SGDLS and CDR2 YYNGEE. The CDR3 consists of 15 residues. Trimming removed 0 bases at V and 6 bases at J, with 14 bases between. CDR3 amino acids: CASSVESRTGDTQYF. As DNA, the CDR3 is TGTGCCAGCAGCGTAGAATCTCGGACGGGGGATACGCAGTATTTT.

This clonotype was detected a few times. The chain has TRBV29-1 and TRBJ2-3, with D unresolved. Germline lookup yields CDR1 SQVTM and CDR2 ANQGSEA. V lost 6 bases and J lost 8, with 6 bases in between. This CDR3 is 9 amino acids long. The CDR3 region has the DNA TGCAGCGTGGGTGCTACGCAGTATTTT. Its translation: CSVGATQYF.

This clonotype occurred many times. A junction end diverges from the germline sequence, so it may reflect a read error. The rearrangement joins TRBV5-1 to TRBJ2-1; 13 nucleotides line up with TRBD2. Germline V gene lookup returns CDR1 SGHRS and CDR2 YFSETQ. The CDR3 is 14 residues long. This CDR3 is CASSWTSGSNEQFF. The CDR3 region has the DNA TGTGCCAGCAGCTGGACTAGCGGGAGCAATGAGCAGTTCTTC.

There are many counts of this clonotype. The rearrangement uses TRBV7-9 and TRBJ2-1; the D gene is possibly TRBD1 (6 bases). The ends were cut back, 5 bases at V and 0 bases at J, with 8 bases in the middle. Germline loops: CDR1 SEHNR, CDR2 FQNEAQ (reference sequence). The CDR3 loop spans 14 amino acids. The CDR3 nucleotides read TGTGCCAGCAGCCGACAGGACTCCTACAATGAGCAGTTCTTC. Its protein product is CASSRQDSYNEQFF.